One and the same sample provided the 20 T cell receptor beta chains below, sequenced in a study of CXCR3-negative and CXCR3-positive naive CD8 T cells. UMI-labeled 5' RACE yielded the TRB cDNA libraries. TCRdb re-called the 5' RACE reads, yielding one record per CDR3 amino acid sequence without DNA. In all, the sample yields tens of thousands of distinct CDR3 sequences. Sequencing was carried out using naive CXCR3- CD8+ T cells from blood. Subset in this sample: CD45RO-CCR7+CD27+CD95- naive CD8+ T cells lacking CXCR3 (TNR3-). These receptors all come from a human donor in good health. Some clones in this sample may be carry-over from other donors' samples.

The chain is built from TRBV25-1 and TRBJ2-5; TCRdb reports TRBD2, a call that lacks DNA to check it against. Germline loops: CDR1 MGHDK, CDR2 SYGVNS. This CDR3 region has 17 residues. The chain's CDR3 is CASSESRLAGEQETQYF.

The rearrangement joins TRBV29-1 to TRBJ2-5; without DNA, the TCRdb call of TRBD2 cannot be checked. The CDR3 length is 14 residues. The germline gives CDR1 SQVTM, CDR2 ANQGSEA. The CDR3 protein is CSAPGTSGQETQYF.

The V and J genes are TRBV12-3 or TRBV12-4 and TRBJ2-7; TCRdb's D call, TRBD2, is unchecked because there is no DNA. CDR3 length equals 18 residues. The CDR3 is CASSTIGLAGGRYYEQYF.

This chain connects TRBV5-1 to TRBJ2-7. Germline CDR1 and CDR2: SGHRS and YFSETQ. This CDR3 region has 14 residues. The CDR3 here is CASSLEHSSYEQYF.

CDR3 loop: CATGVGDTQYF. The chain joins TRBV6-2 or TRBV6-3 to TRBJ2-3. This CDR3 contains 11 residues. Germline assignment: CDR1 MNHEY and CDR2 SVGEGT.

The rearrangement links TRBV13 to TRBJ2-1; with no DNA, the TCRdb D assignment of TRBD1 cannot be verified. Germline assignment: CDR1 PRHDT and CDR2 FYEKMQ (reference sequence). The CDR3 extends over 16 amino acids. CDR3 in amino acids: CASSPTGGSLNNEQFF.

The genes are TRBV12-3 or TRBV12-4 and TRBJ1-1; the D gene TCRdb calls, TRBD1, cannot be checked with no DNA. This CDR3 spans 15 amino acids. CDR3 residues: CASSSPWTVNTEAFF.

V is TRBV29-1 and J is TRBJ1-2; as DNA is missing, the TRBD1 call by TCRdb cannot be tested. The CDR3 is 13 residues long. The germline CDR1 and CDR2 sequences are SQVTM and ANQGSEA. The CDR3 sequence: CSVGWSGADGYTF.

V is TRBV29-1 and J is TRBJ2-3; TCRdb selects TRBD1, and the lack of DNA leaves this call unchecked. CDR3 size: 15 residues. Germline-derived CDR1 and CDR2 are SQVTM and ANQGSEA. The CDR3 here is CSVHRRDSFTDTQYF.

This chain joins TRBV7-2 and TRBJ1-1; TCRdb proposes TRBD1, but this gene call is untestable without DNA. CDR1 is SGHTA and CDR2 is FQGNSA in the germline V gene. This CDR3 comprises 14 residues. The chain's CDR3 is CASSLVGGFTEAFF.

The chain joins TRBV9 to TRBJ2-1; with no DNA, the TCRdb D assignment of TRBD1 cannot be verified. CDR3 length: 15 residues. Germline CDR1 is SGDLS and CDR2 is YYNGEE. The CDR3 protein is CASSALGQGNNEQFF. The whole variable domain, filled in from reference TRBV9 and TRBJ2-1, reads DSGVTQTPKHLITATGQRVTLRCSPRSGDLSVYWYQQSLDQGLQFLIQYYNGEERAKGNILERFSAQQFPDLHSELNLSSLELGDSALYFCASSALGQGNNEQFFGPGTRLTVL.

The chain couples TRBV5-6 to TRBJ2-4; TCRdb lists TRBD2, though no DNA is available to test this call. There are 14 residues in the CDR3. CDR1 is SGHDT, CDR2 YYEEEE, per germline. The CDR3 region is CASLLGTQKNIQYF.

The chain links TRBV5-8 to TRBJ2-7; the D call from TCRdb, TRBD1, cannot be confirmed without DNA. The CDR3 loop spans 14 amino acids. In germline, CDR1 is SGHTS, CDR2 YDEGEE. The CDR3 sequence: CASSRGTGADEQYF.

The rearrangement links TRBV7-3 to TRBJ2-1; the D call from TCRdb, TRBD2, cannot be confirmed without DNA. Looked up from germline, CDR1 is SGHTA and CDR2 is FQGTGA. This CDR3 comprises 16 residues. This chain's CDR3 is CASSLRLAGLYNEQFF.

The chain combines TRBV6-4 with TRBJ2-1; the D gene TCRdb calls, TRBD2, cannot be checked with no DNA. From germline, CDR1 is MRHNA and CDR2 SNTAGT. CDR3 size: 15 residues. The CDR3 sequence is CASSDSGGAYNEQFF.

The V and J genes are TRBV7-3 and TRBJ2-3; TCRdb outputs TRBD1, but without DNA this stays unchecked. CDR1 and CDR2 from the germline V gene are SGHTA and FQGTGA. The CDR3 sequence is 17 residues long. The CDR3 region is CASSSDPTGTKDDTQYF. The full variable domain, completed using reference TRBV7-3 and TRBJ2-3, is GAGVSQTPSNKVTEKGKYVELRCDPISGHTALYWYRQSLGQGPEFLIYFQGTGAADDSGLPNDRFFAVRPEGSVSTLKIQRTERGDSAVYLCASSSDPTGTKDDTQYFGPGTRLTVL.

This chain uses TRBV20-1 with TRBJ1-1. Germline lookup yields CDR1 DFQATT and CDR2 SNEGSKA (reference sequence). The CDR3 length is 11 residues. The CDR3 reads CSARAPPEAFF.

V is TRBV20-1 and J is TRBJ2-4; TCRdb's assignment of TRBD1 cannot be checked, as there is no DNA. Germline loops: CDR1 DFQATT, CDR2 SNEGSKA (reference sequence). This CDR3 has 12 amino acids. CDR3 loop: CSAREGGNIQYF.

The genes are TRBV20-1 and TRBJ2-7; absent DNA, TCRdb's TRBD1 call cannot be checked. This CDR3 spans 15 amino acids. Looked up from germline, CDR1 is DFQATT and CDR2 is SNEGSKA (reference sequence). The CDR3 spells CSARDGTGGTYEQYF.

The genes are TRBV9 and TRBJ2-3; the D call of TRBD2 rests on TCRdb alone, since no DNA is present to check it. Per the germline V gene, CDR1 is SGDLS and CDR2 is YYNGEE. The CDR3 covers 17 residues. Here the CDR3 reads CASSIRTSGGTTDTQYF.